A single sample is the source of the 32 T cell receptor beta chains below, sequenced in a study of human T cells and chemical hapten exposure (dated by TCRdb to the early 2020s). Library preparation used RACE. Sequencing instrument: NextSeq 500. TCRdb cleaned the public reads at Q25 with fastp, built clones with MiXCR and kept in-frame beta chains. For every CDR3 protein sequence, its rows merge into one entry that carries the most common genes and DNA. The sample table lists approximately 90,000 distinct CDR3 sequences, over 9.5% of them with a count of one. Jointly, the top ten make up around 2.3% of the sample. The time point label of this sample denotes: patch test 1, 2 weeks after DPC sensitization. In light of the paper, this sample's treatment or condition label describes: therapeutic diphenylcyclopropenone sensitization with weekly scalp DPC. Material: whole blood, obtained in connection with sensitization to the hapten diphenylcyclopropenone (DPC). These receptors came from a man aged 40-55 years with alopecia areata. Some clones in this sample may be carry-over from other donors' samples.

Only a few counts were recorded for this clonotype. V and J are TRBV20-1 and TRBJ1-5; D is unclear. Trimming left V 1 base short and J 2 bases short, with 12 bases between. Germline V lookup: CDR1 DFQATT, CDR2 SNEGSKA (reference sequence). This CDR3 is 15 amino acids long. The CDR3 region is CSARGTTVGNQPQHF. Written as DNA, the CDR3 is TGCAGTGCTAGAGGAACCACAGTGGGCAATCAGCCCCAGCATTTT.

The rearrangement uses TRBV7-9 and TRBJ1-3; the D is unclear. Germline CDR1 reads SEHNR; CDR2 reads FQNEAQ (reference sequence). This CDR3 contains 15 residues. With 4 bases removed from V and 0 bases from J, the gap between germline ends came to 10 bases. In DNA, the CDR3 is TGTGCCAGCAGCTCACCACCTTACTCTGGAAACACCATATATTTT. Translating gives CASSSPPYSGNTIYF.

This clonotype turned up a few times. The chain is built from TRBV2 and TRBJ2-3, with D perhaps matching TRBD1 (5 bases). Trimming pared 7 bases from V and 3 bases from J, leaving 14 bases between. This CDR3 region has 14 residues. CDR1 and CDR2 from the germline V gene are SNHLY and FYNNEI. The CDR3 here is CASNMGQSTDTQYF. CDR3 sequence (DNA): TGTGCCAGCAACATGGGGCAATCGACAGATACGCAGTATTTT.

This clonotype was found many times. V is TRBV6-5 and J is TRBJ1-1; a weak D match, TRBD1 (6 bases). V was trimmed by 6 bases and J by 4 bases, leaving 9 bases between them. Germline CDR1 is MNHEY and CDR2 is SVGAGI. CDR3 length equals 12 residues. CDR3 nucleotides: TGTGCCAGCAGCCAGGGGATCACTGAAGCTTTCTTT. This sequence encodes CASSQGITEAFF.

The CDR3 loop reads CSASPRTGNNSPLHF. The CDR3 DNA sequence: TGCAGTGCTAGTCCGAGGACAGGGAATAATTCACCCCTCCACTTT. The rearrangement joins TRBV20-1 to TRBJ1-6; 8 nucleotides match TRBD1. The CDR3 loop spans 15 amino acids. Germline-derived CDR1 and CDR2 are DFQATT and SNEGSKA (reference sequence). V shed 3 bases and J 5 bases; nucleotides not matched to a gene: 6.

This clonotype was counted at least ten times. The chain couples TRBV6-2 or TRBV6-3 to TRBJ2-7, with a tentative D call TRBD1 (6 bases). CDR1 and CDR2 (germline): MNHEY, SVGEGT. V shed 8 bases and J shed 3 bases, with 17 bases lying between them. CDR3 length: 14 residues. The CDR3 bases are TGTGCCAGCGGGGGCCGCAGGGTTAGCTACGAGCAGTACGTC. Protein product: CASGGRRVSYEQYV.

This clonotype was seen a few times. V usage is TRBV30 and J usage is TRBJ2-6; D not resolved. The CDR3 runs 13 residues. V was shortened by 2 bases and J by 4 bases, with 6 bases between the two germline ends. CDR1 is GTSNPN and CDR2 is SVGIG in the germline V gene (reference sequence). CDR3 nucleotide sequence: TGTGCCTGGAGTTCCCAGGGGGCCAACGTCCTGACTTTC. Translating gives CAWSSQGANVLTF.

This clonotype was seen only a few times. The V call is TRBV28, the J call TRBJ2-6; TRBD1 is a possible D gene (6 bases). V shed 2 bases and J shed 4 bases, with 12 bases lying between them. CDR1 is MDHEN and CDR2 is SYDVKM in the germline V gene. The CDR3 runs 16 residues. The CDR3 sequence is CASSLIQGLGANVLTF. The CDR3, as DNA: TGTGCCAGCAGTTTAATACAGGGTCTCGGGGCCAACGTCCTGACTTTC.

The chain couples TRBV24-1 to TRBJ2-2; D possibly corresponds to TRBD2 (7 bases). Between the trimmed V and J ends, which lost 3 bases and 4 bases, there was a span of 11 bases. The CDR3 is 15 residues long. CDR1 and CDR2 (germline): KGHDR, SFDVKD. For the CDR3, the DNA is TGTGCCACCAGTGATACGGGGGGCCTCACCGGGGAGCTGTTTTTT. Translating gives CATSDTGGLTGELFF.

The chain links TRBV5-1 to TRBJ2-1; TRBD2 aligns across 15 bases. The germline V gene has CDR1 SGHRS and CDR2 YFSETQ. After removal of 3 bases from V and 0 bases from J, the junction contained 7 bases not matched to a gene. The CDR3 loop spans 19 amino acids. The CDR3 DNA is TGCGCCAGCAGCTCGAGAGGGACTAGCGGGGGGAGCTCCTACAATGAGCAGTTCTTC. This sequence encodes CASSSRGTSGGSSYNEQFF.

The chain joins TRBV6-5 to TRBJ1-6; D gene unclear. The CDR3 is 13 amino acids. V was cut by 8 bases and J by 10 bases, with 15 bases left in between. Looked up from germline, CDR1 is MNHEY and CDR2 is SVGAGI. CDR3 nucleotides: TGTGCCAGCGGCACTCCCGACGGGTCACCCCTCCACTTT. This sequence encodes CASGTPDGSPLHF.

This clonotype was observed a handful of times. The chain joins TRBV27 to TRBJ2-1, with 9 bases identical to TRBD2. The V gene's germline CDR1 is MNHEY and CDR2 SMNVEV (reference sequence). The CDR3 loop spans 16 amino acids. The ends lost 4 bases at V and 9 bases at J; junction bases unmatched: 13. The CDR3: CASSSLAGVGSGEQFF. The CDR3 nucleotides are TGTGCCAGCAGTTCGTTAGCGGGAGTTGGGTCGGGTGAGCAGTTCTTC.

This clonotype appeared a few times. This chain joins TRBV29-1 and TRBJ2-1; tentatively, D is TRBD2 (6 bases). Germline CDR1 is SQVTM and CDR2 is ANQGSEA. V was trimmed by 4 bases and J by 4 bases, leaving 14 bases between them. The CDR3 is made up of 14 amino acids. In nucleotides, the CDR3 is TGCAGCGTTGTGCCTAGCGAAAAGTACAATGAGCAGTTCTTC. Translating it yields CSVVPSEKYNEQFF.

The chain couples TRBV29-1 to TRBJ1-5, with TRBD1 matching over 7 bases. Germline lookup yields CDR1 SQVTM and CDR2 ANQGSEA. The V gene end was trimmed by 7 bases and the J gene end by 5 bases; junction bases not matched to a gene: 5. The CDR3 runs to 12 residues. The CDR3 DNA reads TGCAGCGCCGTAACAGGGGATCAGCCCCAGCATTTT. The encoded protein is CSAVTGDQPQHF.

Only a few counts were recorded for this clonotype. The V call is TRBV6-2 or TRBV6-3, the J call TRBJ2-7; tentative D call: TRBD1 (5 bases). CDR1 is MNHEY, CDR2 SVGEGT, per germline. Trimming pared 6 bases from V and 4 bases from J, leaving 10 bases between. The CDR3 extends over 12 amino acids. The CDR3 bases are TGTGCCAGCAGCCTGGACAAATACGAGCAGTACGTC. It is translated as CASSLDKYEQYV.

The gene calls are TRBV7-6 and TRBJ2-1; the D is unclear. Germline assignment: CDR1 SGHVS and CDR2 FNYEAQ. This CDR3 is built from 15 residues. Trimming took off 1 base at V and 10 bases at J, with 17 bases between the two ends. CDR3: CASSLVALPTREQFF. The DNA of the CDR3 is TGTGCCAGCAGCTTAGTTGCGTTACCAACCCGGGAGCAGTTCTTC. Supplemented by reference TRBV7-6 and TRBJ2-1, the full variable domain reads GAGVSQSPRYKVTKRGQDVALRCDPISGHVSLYWYRQALGQGPEFLTYFNYEAQQDKSGLPNDRFSAERPEGSISTLTIQRTEQRDSAMYRCASSLVALPTREQFFGPGTRLTVL.

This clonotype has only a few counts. The chain's CDR3 is CASTPDSKYGYTF. CDR3 sequence (DNA): TGTGCCAGCACACCTGACAGCAAATATGGCTACACCTTC. The chain uses TRBV27 and TRBJ1-2, with a weak D call TRBD1 (5 bases). This CDR3 region has 13 residues. The V gene's germline CDR1 is MNHEY and CDR2 SMNVEV (reference sequence). V shed 7 bases and J shed 5 bases, with 14 bases lying between them.

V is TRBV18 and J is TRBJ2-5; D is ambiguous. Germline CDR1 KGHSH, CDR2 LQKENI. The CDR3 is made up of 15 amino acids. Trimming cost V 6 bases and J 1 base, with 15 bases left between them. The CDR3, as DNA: TGTGCCAGCTCTCCCGGCAGTAACCCCCAAGAGACCCAGTACTTC. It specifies CASSPGSNPQETQYF.

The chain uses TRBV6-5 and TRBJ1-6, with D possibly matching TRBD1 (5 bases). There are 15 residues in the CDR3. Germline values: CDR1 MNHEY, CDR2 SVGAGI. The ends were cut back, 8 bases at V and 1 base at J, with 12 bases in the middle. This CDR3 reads CASGGSGSYNSPLHF. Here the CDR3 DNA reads TGTGCCAGCGGGGGTTCGGGGTCCTATAATTCACCCCTCCACTTT.

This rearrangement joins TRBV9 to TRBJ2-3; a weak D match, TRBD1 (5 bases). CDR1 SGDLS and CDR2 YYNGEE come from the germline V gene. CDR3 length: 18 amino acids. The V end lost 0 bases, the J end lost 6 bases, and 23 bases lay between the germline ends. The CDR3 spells CASSVGGQFQWFSDTQYF. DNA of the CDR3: TGTGCCAGCAGCGTAGGTGGACAATTCCAGTGGTTTAGTGATACGCAGTATTTT.

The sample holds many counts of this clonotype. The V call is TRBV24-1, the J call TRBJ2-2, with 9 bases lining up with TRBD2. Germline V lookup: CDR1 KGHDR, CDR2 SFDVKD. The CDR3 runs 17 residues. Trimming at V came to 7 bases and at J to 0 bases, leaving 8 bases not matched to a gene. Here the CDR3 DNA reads TGTGCCACCAGCCAAGCGGGAGGATACGCGAACACCGGGGAGCTGTTTTTT. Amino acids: CATSQAGGYANTGELFF.

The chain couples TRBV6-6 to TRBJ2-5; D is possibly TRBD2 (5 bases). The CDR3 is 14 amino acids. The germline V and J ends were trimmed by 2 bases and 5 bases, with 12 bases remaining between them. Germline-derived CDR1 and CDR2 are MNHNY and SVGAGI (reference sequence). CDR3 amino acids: CASSYGRPAETQYF. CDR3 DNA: TGTGCCAGCAGTTACGGGAGACCGGCGGAGACCCAGTACTTC.

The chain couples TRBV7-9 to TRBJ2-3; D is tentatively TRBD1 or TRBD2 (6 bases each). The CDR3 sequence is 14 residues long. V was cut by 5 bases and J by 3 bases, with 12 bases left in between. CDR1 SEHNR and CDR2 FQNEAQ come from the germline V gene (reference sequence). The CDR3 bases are TGTGCCAGCAGCCCCACGGGGGCAACAGATACGCAGTATTTT. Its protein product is CASSPTGATDTQYF. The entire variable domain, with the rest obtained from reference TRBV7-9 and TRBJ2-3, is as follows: DTGVSQNPRHKITKRGQNVTFRCDPISEHNRLYWYRQTLGQGPEFLTYFQNEAQLEKSRLLSDRFSAERPKGSFSTLEIQRTEQGDSAMYLCASSPTGATDTQYFGPGTRLTVL.

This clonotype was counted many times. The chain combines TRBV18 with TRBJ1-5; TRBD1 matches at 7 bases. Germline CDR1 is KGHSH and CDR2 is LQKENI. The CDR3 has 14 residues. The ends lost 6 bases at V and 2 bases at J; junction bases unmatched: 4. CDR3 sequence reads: CASSRTGGNQPQHF. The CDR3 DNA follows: TGTGCCAGCTCTCGCACAGGGGGCAATCAGCCCCAGCATTTT.

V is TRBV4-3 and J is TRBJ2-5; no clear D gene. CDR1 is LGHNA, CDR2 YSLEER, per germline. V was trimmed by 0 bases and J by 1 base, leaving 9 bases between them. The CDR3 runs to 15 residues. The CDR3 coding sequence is TGCGCCAGCAGCCAAGAGGGCCTAATCCAAGAGACCCAGTACTTC. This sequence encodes CASSQEGLIQETQYF.

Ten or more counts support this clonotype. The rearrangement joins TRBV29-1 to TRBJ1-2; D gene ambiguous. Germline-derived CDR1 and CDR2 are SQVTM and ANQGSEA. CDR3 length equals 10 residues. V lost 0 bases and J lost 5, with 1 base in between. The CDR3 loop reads CSVEEYGYTF. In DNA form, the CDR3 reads TGCAGCGTTGAAGAGTATGGCTACACCTTC.

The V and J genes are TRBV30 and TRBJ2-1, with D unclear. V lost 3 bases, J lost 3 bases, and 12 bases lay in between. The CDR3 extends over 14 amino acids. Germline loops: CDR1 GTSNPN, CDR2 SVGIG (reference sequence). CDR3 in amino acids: CAWSSSFGYNEQFF. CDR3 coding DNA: TGTGCCTGGAGCTCCTCATTCGGCTACAATGAGCAGTTCTTC.

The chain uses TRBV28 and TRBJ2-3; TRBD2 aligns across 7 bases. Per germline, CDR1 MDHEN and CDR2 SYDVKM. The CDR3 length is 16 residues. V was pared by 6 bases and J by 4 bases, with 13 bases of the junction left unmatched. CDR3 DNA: TGTGCCAGCAGGAATCGAGCGGGACTCCCCCCAGATACGCAGTATTTT. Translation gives CASRNRAGLPPDTQYF. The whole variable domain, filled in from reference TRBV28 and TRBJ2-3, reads DVKVTQSSRYLVKRTGEKVFLECVQDMDHENMFWYRQDPGLGLRLIYFSYDVKMKEKGDIPEGYSVSREKKERFSLILESASTNQTSMYLCASRNRAGLPPDTQYFGPGTRLTVL.

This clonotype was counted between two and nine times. This CDR3 is CASSLQGHQPQHF. CDR3 DNA sequence: TGTGCCAGCAGCCTCCAGGGGCATCAGCCCCAGCATTTT. This chain connects TRBV3-1 to TRBJ1-5, with D maybe TRBD1 (6 bases). The CDR3 is made up of 13 amino acids. The V end was cut by 4 bases, the J end by 5 bases, with 9 bases between. The germline gives CDR1 LGHDT, CDR2 YNNKEL (reference sequence).

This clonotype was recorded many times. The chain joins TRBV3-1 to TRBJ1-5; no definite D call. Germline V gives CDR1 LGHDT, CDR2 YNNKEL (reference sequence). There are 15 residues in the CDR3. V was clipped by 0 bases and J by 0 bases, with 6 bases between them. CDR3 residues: CASSQDLTSNQPQHF. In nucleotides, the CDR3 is TGTGCCAGCAGCCAAGATTTGACTAGCAATCAGCCCCAGCATTTT.

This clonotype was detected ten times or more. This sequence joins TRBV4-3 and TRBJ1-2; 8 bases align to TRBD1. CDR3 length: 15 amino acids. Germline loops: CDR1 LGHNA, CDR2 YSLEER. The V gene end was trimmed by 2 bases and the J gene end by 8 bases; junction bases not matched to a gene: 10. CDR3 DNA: TGCGCCAGCAGCCAAACGGACAGGGATCGAGAAGGCTACACCTTC. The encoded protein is CASSQTDRDREGYTF.

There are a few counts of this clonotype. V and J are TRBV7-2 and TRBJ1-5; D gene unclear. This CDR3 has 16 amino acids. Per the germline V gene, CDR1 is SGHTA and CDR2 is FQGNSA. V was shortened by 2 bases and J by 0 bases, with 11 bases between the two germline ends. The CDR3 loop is CASSLWLQSSNQPQHF. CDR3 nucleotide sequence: TGTGCCAGCAGCTTATGGCTGCAAAGTAGCAATCAGCCCCAGCATTTT.